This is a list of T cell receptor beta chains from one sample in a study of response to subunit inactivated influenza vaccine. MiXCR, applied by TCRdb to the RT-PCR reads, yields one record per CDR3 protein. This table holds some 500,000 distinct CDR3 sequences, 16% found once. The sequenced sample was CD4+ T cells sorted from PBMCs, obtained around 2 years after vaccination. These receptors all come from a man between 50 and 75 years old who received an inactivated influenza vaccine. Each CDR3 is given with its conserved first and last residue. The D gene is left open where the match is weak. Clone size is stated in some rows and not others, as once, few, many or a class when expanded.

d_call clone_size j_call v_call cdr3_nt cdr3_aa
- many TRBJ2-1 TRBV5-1 TGCGCCAGCAGCTTGAACAGAAACAATGAGCAGTTCTTC CASSLNRNNEQFF
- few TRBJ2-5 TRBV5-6 TGTGCCAGCAGCCCCCAGACAGCCCGGGAGACCCAGTACTTC CASSPQTARETQYF
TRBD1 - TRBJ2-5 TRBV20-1 TGCAGTGCCCTGGACCGGAGGACAGGGGTGGAGACCCAGTACTTC CSALDRRTGVETQYF
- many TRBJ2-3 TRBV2 TGCGCCAGCAGCGGGTCTAGCACAGATACGCAGTATTTT CASSGSSTDTQYF
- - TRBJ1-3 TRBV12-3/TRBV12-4 TGTGCCAGCAGTTTACACGGAAATTCTGGAAACACCATATATTTT CASSLHGNSGNTIYF
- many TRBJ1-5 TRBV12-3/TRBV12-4 TGTGCCAGCAGCGAACTGGGGCAGCCCCAGCATTTT CASSELGQPQHF
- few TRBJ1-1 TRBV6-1 TGTGCCAGCAGTGAAGCGGAACCGAACACTGAAGCTTTCTTT CASSEAEPNTEAFF
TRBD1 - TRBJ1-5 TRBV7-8 TGTGCCAGCAGCTCGAGAGGACAGGGGGGACAGCCCCAGCATTTT CASSSRGQGGQPQHF
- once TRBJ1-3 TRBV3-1 TGTGCCAGCAGCCAAGATCGAAACACCATATATTTT CASSQDRNTIYF
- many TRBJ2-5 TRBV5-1 TGCGCCAGCGTGGATACGGGGGGCGTCGAGACCCAGTACTTC CASVDTGGVETQYF
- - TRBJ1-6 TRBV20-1 TGCAGTGCTCCCAGCGGGACTATAAATTCACCCCTCCACTTT CSAPSGTINSPLHF
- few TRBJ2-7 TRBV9 TGTGCCAGCAGCGTAGGAGGGACTGTAGCCTACGAGCAGTACTTC CASSVGGTVAYEQYF
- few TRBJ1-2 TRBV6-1 TGTGCCACTCGGCGCGGGGGGGGTAGAAACTATGGCTACACCTTC CATRRGGGRNYGYTF
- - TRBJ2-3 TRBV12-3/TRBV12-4 TGTGCCAGCAGTTGGGAGTCCGATACGCAGTATTTT CASSWESDTQYF
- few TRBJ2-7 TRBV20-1 TGCAGTGCTAGAGATTCTGGACCAAAAGGGATCTACGAGCAGTACTTC CSARDSGPKGIYEQYF
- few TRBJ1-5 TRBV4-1 TGCGCCAGCAGCCAAGAATCAGGGACCAATCAGCCCCAGCATTTT CASSQESGTNQPQHF
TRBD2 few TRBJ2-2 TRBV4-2 TGTGCCAGCAGCCAAGGATGGACTAGCCGGGACACCGGGGAGCTGTTTTTT CASSQGWTSRDTGELFF
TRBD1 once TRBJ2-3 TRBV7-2 TGTGCCAGCAGCCCCCGGGACAGACGTTATGCGCAGTATTTT CASSPRDRRYAQYF
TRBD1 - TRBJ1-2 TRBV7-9 TGTGCCAGCAGCTTAGCGGGACAGGGACCTGATAACTATGGCTACACCTTC CASSLAGQGPDNYGYTF
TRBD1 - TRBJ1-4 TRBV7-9 TGTGCCAGCAGCCAGGGGGGTGTAACTAATGAAAAACTGTTTTTT CASSQGGVTNEKLFF
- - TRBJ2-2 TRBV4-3 TGCGCCAGCAGCCAAGTGTGGCGGGCCGGGGAGCTGTTTTTT CASSQVWRAGELFF
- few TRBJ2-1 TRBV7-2 TGTGCCAGCAGCTTCCTAAACACACACTCCTACAATGAGCAGTTCTTC CASSFLNTHSYNEQFF
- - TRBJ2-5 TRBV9 TGTGCCAGCAGCTCTACAAGCAGACAAGAGACCCAGTACTTC CASSSTSRQETQYF
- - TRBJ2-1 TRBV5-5 TGTGACAGCAGCTTGACGGGGGTATCCTACAATGAGCAGTTCTTC CDSSLTGVSYNEQFF
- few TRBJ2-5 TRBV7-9 TGTGCCAGCAGCTTAGGGGGGTCAGGGCGCGAGACCCAGTACTTC CASSLGGSGRETQYF
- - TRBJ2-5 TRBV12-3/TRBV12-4 TGTGCCAGCAGTCTCAGGACCCCCGGGACCCAGTACTTC CASSLRTPGTQYF
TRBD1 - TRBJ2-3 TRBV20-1 TGCAGTGCCGACAGGGGGCTTGGAGATACGCAGTATTTT CSADRGLGDTQYF
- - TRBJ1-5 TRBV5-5 TGTGCCAGCAGCGCGAGACCAAATAGCAATCAGCCCCAGCATTTT CASSARPNSNQPQHF
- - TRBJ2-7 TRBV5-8 TGTGACTGCAGCCTGGCCCAGGGTACGAGGGCCTACGAGCAGTACTTC CDCSLAQGTRAYEQYF
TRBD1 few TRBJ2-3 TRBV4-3 TGCGCCAGCAGCCAAGCCCCCGGGGACAGGGCCACAGATACGCAGTATTTT CASSQAPGDRATDTQYF
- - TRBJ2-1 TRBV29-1 TGCAGCGTTGAAGGACGGACGGAAAGGTACAATGAGCAGTTCTTC CSVEGRTERYNEQFF
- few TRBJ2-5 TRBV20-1 TGCAGTGCTCTCCTCCACGGAGGCCCCCAAGAGACCCAGTACTTC CSALLHGGPQETQYF
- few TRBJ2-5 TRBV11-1 TGTGCCAGCAGCTCCCTCATTCCGGACAGAGAAGGAGTGTCCCAAGAGACCCAGTACTTC CASSSLIPDREGVSQETQYF
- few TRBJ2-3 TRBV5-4 TGTGCCAGCAGCTTGGCCCAGGCTAGCGGCACAGATACGCAGTATTTT CASSLAQASGTDTQYF
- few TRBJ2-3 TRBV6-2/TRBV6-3 TGTGCCAGCAACTTTGGGGCAACAGATACGCAGTATTTT CASNFGATDTQYF
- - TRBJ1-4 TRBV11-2 TGTGCCAGCAGCTTAGGTGGTTTGAGGGTCTCCAATGAAAAACTGTTTTTT CASSLGGLRVSNEKLFF
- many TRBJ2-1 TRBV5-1 TGCGCCAGCAGCATTAGCCATGAGCAGTTCTTC CASSISHEQFF
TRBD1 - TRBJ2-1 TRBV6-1 TGTGCCAGCAGCTCTGGACAGGGGACCTACAATGAGCAGTTCTTC CASSSGQGTYNEQFF
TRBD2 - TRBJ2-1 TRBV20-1 TGCAGTGCTAGATGGCTAGCGGTCGACAATGAGCAGTTCTTC CSARWLAVDNEQFF
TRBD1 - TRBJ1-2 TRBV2 TGTGCCAGCAGTCCCGGGACAGGGTTAGGTGGCTACACCTTC CASSPGTGLGGYTF
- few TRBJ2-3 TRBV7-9 TGTGCCAGCAGCTTTTCTAGCTCAGATACGCAGTATTTT CASSFSSSDTQYF
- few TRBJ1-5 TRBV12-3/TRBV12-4 TGTGCCAGCAGTTATTCGGGACTCTACAATCAGCCCCAGCATTTT CASSYSGLYNQPQHF
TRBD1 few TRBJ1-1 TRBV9 TGTGCCAGCAGCGCCTCAGGGGGGTCGAACACTGAAGCTTTCTTT CASSASGGSNTEAFF
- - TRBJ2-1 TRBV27 TGTGCCAGCACCAAGGGACCGCAGGCTGAGCAGTTCTTC CASTKGPQAEQFF
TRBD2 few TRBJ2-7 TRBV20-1 TGCAGTGCTAGATCGGGAGGGGGGACCTACGAGCAGTACTTC CSARSGGGTYEQYF
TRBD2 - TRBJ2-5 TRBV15 TGTGCCACCAGCAGTACTAGCGGGAATCTGGGGGAGACCCAGTACTTC CATSSTSGNLGETQYF
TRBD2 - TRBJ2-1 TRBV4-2 TGTGCCAGCAGCCAAGGCGGGAGGGCCCACAATGAGCAGTTCTTC CASSQGGRAHNEQFF
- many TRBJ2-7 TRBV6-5 TGTGCCAGCAGTTACGCGGGTTACGAGCAGTACTTC CASSYAGYEQYF
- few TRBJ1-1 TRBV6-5 TGTGCCAGCATTAAGGACGGCTACACTGAAGCTTTCTTT CASIKDGYTEAFF
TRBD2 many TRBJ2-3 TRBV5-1 TGCGCCAGCACTCCCGGGACTAGCGAATCAGATACGCAGTATTTT CASTPGTSESDTQYF
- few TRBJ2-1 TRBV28 TGTGCCAGCGCACCCGGACAGTCTGTTAAGAATGAGCAGTTCTTC CASAPGQSVKNEQFF
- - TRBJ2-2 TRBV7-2 TGTGCCAGCAGCTTAGCCCGACAGGGAGGTCGTGGAGTGCTGTTTTTT CASSLARQGGRGVLFF
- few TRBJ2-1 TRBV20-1 TGCAGTGCTAGAGGGCTAGTCTCGTACAATGAGCAGTTCTTC CSARGLVSYNEQFF
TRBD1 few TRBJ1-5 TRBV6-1 TGTGCCAGCAGGCGGGGACAGGGGACATATAGCAATCAGCCCCAGCATTTT CASRRGQGTYSNQPQHF
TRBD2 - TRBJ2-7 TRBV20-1 TGCAGTGCTAGCGGGCGGGAGGCCTACGAGCAGTACTTC CSASGREAYEQYF
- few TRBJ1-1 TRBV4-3 TGCGCCAGCAGCCAACAGACATTGAACACTGAAGCTTTCTTT CASSQQTLNTEAFF
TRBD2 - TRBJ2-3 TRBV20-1 TGCAGTGCTAGAGATCCACTAGCGGGGGGGCCGGGCACAGATACGCAGTATTTT CSARDPLAGGPGTDTQYF